This entry features one T cell receptor (beta chain) sequence. The data were obtained in a study of blood T cell repertoires in COVID-19. Whole-study context: The United States, Italy and Spain were the sources of the acute and convalescent COVID-19 samples. PBMCs, B-cell-depleted T cells, or T cells provided the cDNA or gDNA that made up the material.

Clones were read by immunoSEQ multiplex PCR, and TCRdb kept only the in-frame ones, dropping some. The sample consists of around 190,000 clones, about nine tenths of them appearing once. CDR1 is SGHDT, CDR2 YYEEEE, per germline. The germline V and J ends were trimmed by 7 bases and 2 bases, with 20 bases remaining between them. This CDR3 region has 16 residues. The receptor's source is a man between 18 and 35 years old with active or convalescent COVID-19. The V call is TRBV5-6, the J call TRBJ2-3; tentative D call: TRBD1 (6 bases). The sequencing input was peripheral blood. The CDR3 sequence is CASGGETGLTTDTQYF. In nucleotides, the CDR3 is TGTGCCAGCGGTGGGGAGACAGGCCTAACCACAGATACGCAGTATTTT.